These T cell receptor beta chains were read from a single sample in a study of cytomegalovirus exposure and HLA in healthy donors. The protocol was immunoSEQ multiplex PCR, while the TCRdb copy is restricted to in-frame clones and leaves out a portion. The sample consists of roughly 140,000 clones, around 79% of them appearing once. The sequenced sample consisted of PBMCs. The receptors come from a woman between 35 and 50 years old in good health and CMV-seropositive. The CDR3 runs from the conserved cysteine through the conserved F or W. The D gene is left open where the match is weak. Clone size is not always given. Where it is, it says once, few, many or a class for expanded clones.

j_call: TRBJ1-2
v_call: TRBV7-9
d_call: TRBD1
clone_size: -
cdr3_nt: TGTGCCAGCAGCTCCCTCGGCCAGGGGGGCGGCTACACCTTC
cdr3_aa: CASSSLGQGGGYTF

j_call: TRBJ1-5
v_call: TRBV2
d_call: -
clone_size: -
cdr3_nt: TGTGCCAGCAGAGTGTGGGCTAGCAATCAGCCCCAGCATTTT
cdr3_aa: CASRVWASNQPQHF

j_call: TRBJ2-2
v_call: TRBV7-3
d_call: -
clone_size: once
cdr3_nt: TGTGCCAGCAGCTTACCCCCGGGGCAGGGGGGAACCGGGGAGCTGTTTTTT
cdr3_aa: CASSLPPGQGGTGELFF

j_call: TRBJ2-7
v_call: TRBV6-1
d_call: TRBD2
clone_size: -
cdr3_nt: TGTGCCAGCAGGAGGACCACGGGGGGCTACGAGCAGTACTTC
cdr3_aa: CASRRTTGGYEQYF

j_call: TRBJ1-2
v_call: TRBV7-3
d_call: TRBD1
clone_size: -
cdr3_nt: TGTGCCAGCAGCCCGGGACAGGGGTATGGCTACACCTTC
cdr3_aa: CASSPGQGYGYTF

j_call: TRBJ1-5
v_call: TRBV19
d_call: -
clone_size: -
cdr3_nt: TGTGCCAGTAGTATAGGGACTCCGAATCAGCCCCAGCATTTT
cdr3_aa: CASSIGTPNQPQHF

j_call: TRBJ1-5
v_call: TRBV19
d_call: TRBD1
clone_size: -
cdr3_nt: TGTGCCAGTAGTATCGGACAGGGGGTAAATCAGCCCCAGCATTTT
cdr3_aa: CASSIGQGVNQPQHF

j_call: TRBJ1-1
v_call: TRBV18
d_call: -
clone_size: -
cdr3_nt: TGTGCCAGCTCACCAGAGTCAGGTTCTGAAGCTTTCTTT
cdr3_aa: CASSPESGSEAFF

j_call: TRBJ2-7
v_call: TRBV5-4
d_call: TRBD1
clone_size: -
cdr3_nt: TGTGCCAGCAGCGGGGACAGGTTGTACGAGCAGCACTTC
cdr3_aa: CASSGDRLYEQHF

j_call: TRBJ1-1
v_call: TRBV7-6
d_call: -
clone_size: once
cdr3_nt: TGTGCCAGCAGCTTAACGGAGACGAACACTGAAGCTTTCTTT
cdr3_aa: CASSLTETNTEAFF

j_call: TRBJ1-1
v_call: TRBV6-5
d_call: -
clone_size: -
cdr3_nt: TGTGCCAGCAGTTGGAGGGGCACTGAAGCTTTCTTT
cdr3_aa: CASSWRGTEAFF

j_call: TRBJ1-1
v_call: TRBV5-1
d_call: TRBD1
clone_size: once
cdr3_nt: TGCGCCAGCAGCTTGAATCCCACAGGGGAATACACTGAAGCTTTCTTT
cdr3_aa: CASSLNPTGEYTEAFF

j_call: TRBJ1-2
v_call: TRBV19
d_call: -
clone_size: -
cdr3_nt: TGTGCCAGTAGACAGCTCCTCATGGGCTACACCTTC
cdr3_aa: CASRQLLMGYTF

j_call: TRBJ2-5
v_call: TRBV2
d_call: TRBD2
clone_size: -
cdr3_nt: TGTGCCAGCAGTGATTTACTAGCGGTGTCGCCCTGGGCCCAGTACTTC
cdr3_aa: CASSDLLAVSPWAQYF

j_call: TRBJ1-2
v_call: TRBV2
d_call: -
clone_size: -
cdr3_nt: TGTGCCAGCAGTGTAGTGGGAGAATGGGATGGCTACACCTTC
cdr3_aa: CASSVVGEWDGYTF

j_call: TRBJ1-1
v_call: TRBV6-1
d_call: TRBD1
clone_size: once
cdr3_nt: TGTGCCGGGTCCCAACAGGGGTTCACTGAAGCTTTCTTT
cdr3_aa: CAGSQQGFTEAFF

j_call: TRBJ1-2
v_call: TRBV18
d_call: TRBD1
clone_size: -
cdr3_nt: TGTGCCAGCTCAGGACAGGGGGCAGTAGGCTACACCTTC
cdr3_aa: CASSGQGAVGYTF

j_call: TRBJ1-1
v_call: TRBV5-6
d_call: TRBD1
clone_size: -
cdr3_nt: TGTGCCAGCAGCTTACCGGACAGGGAGATAAACACTGAAGCTTTCTTT
cdr3_aa: CASSLPDREINTEAFF

j_call: TRBJ1-2
v_call: TRBV6-5
d_call: -
clone_size: -
cdr3_nt: TGTGCCAGCAGTCAAACAGGTGCCAACTATGGCTACACCTTC
cdr3_aa: CASSQTGANYGYTF

j_call: TRBJ1-2
v_call: TRBV30
d_call: TRBD1
clone_size: -
cdr3_nt: TGTGCCTGGAACACCGGGACAGTTTCCTATGGCTACACCTTC
cdr3_aa: CAWNTGTVSYGYTF

j_call: TRBJ1-6
v_call: TRBV19
d_call: TRBD1
clone_size: -
cdr3_nt: TGTGCCAGTAGTTCAAGGACAGGGGGCTCTTTTAATTCACCCCTCCACTTT
cdr3_aa: CASSSRTGGSFNSPLHF

j_call: TRBJ2-7
v_call: TRBV6-1
d_call: TRBD2
clone_size: -
cdr3_nt: TGTGCCAGCAGTGAAAGCGGGAGCCTAGCGGTTGGCGAGCAGTACTTC
cdr3_aa: CASSESGSLAVGEQYF

j_call: TRBJ2-5
v_call: TRBV29-1
d_call: TRBD2
clone_size: -
cdr3_nt: TGCAGCGCCGAACTAGCGGGGGGAAGAGAGACCCAGTACTTC
cdr3_aa: CSAELAGGRETQYF

j_call: TRBJ1-2
v_call: TRBV19
d_call: -
clone_size: -
cdr3_nt: TGTGCCAGTAGTATGGTTCAGGGAACCTATGGCTACACCTTC
cdr3_aa: CASSMVQGTYGYTF

j_call: TRBJ2-5
v_call: TRBV30
d_call: -
clone_size: -
cdr3_nt: TGTGCCTGGAGTGTACACAGGAGCCAAGAGACCCAGTACTTC
cdr3_aa: CAWSVHRSQETQYF

j_call: TRBJ2-1
v_call: TRBV9
d_call: TRBD2
clone_size: -
cdr3_nt: TGTGCCAGCAGCGTAGTTCAGGGAGGGAATGAGCAGTTCTTC
cdr3_aa: CASSVVQGGNEQFF

j_call: TRBJ1-3
v_call: TRBV15
d_call: -
clone_size: -
cdr3_nt: TGTGCCACCAGCCGCGCGGGGGTCGGAAACACCATATATTTT
cdr3_aa: CATSRAGVGNTIYF

j_call: TRBJ1-5
v_call: TRBV27
d_call: -
clone_size: -
cdr3_nt: TGTGCCAGCAGACCCCAGACATCTAATCAGCCCCAGCATTTT
cdr3_aa: CASRPQTSNQPQHF

j_call: TRBJ1-5
v_call: TRBV6-1
d_call: -
clone_size: -
cdr3_nt: TGTGCCAGCAGTTCAGGGGAAGGAAGCAATCAGCCCCAGCATTTT
cdr3_aa: CASSSGEGSNQPQHF

j_call: TRBJ1-2
v_call: TRBV6-6
d_call: -
clone_size: few
cdr3_nt: TGTGCCAGCAGTTCTGAGCTTAACCCGTACGAGTATGGCTACACCTTC
cdr3_aa: CASSSELNPYEYGYTF

j_call: TRBJ1-1
v_call: TRBV5-4
d_call: TRBD1
clone_size: -
cdr3_nt: TGTGCCAGCAGCTCGGGACAGGGGAAATACACTGAAGCTTTCTTT
cdr3_aa: CASSSGQGKYTEAFF

j_call: TRBJ2-1
v_call: TRBV7-2
d_call: TRBD2
clone_size: few
cdr3_nt: TGTGCCAGCAGCTCAACGGGGGGAAATGAGCAGTTCTTC
cdr3_aa: CASSSTGGNEQFF

j_call: TRBJ2-6
v_call: TRBV9
d_call: -
clone_size: -
cdr3_nt: TGTGCCAGCAGCGAGGGGACATTTGGGGCCAACGTCCTGACTTTC
cdr3_aa: CASSEGTFGANVLTF

j_call: TRBJ2-1
v_call: TRBV9
d_call: TRBD1
clone_size: -
cdr3_nt: TGTGCCAGCAGCCCCGGGACAGGGACCTCCTACAATGAGCAGTTCTTC
cdr3_aa: CASSPGTGTSYNEQFF

j_call: TRBJ2-3
v_call: TRBV2
d_call: TRBD2
clone_size: -
cdr3_nt: TGTGCCAGCAGTGAAAGGGCTAGCGGGGGAGATACGCAGTATTTT
cdr3_aa: CASSERASGGDTQYF

j_call: TRBJ2-2
v_call: TRBV27
d_call: -
clone_size: -
cdr3_nt: TGTGCCAGCAGCCCGGAAGGAAGTACCGGGGCCGGGGAGCTGTTTTTT
cdr3_aa: CASSPEGSTGAGELFF

j_call: TRBJ2-5
v_call: TRBV5-1
d_call: -
clone_size: -
cdr3_nt: TGCGCCAGCAGCCCGGGACTCCTGAAGACTAGAGAAGAGACCCAGTACTTC
cdr3_aa: CASSPGLLKTREETQYF